These 5 T cell receptor beta chains share one sample of origin, sequenced in a study of blood T cell repertoires in COVID-19. Assay: immunoSEQ multiplex PCR; the TCRdb copy retains only in-frame clones and omits some. The sample has approximately 280,000 clones, 70% to 90% seen once; the top ten hold around 10%. The sequenced material came from peripheral blood. The receptors come from a woman aged 70-85 years with acute or convalescent COVID-19.

J is TRBJ2-7 and V is TRBV7-2, with D tentatively TRBD2 (7 bases). The CDR3 has 16 amino acids. The V gene's germline CDR1 is SGHTA and CDR2 FQGNSA. V dropped 3 bases and J dropped 1 base, with 16 bases sitting between them. CDR3 amino acids: CASSLWEGRGSYEQYF. Here the CDR3 DNA reads TGTGCCAGCAGCTTGTGGGAGGGCAGGGGATCCTACGAGCAGTACTTC. Filled out from reference TRBV7-2 and TRBJ2-7, the complete variable domain reads GAGVSQSPSNKVTEKGKDVELRCDPISGHTALYWYRQSLGQGLEFLIYFQGNSAPDKSGLPSDRFSAERTGGSVSTLTIQRTQQEDSAVYLCASSLWEGRGSYEQYFGPGTRLTVT.

The rearrangement uses TRBV29-1 and TRBJ1-5, with D possibly TRBD1 on 6 matching bases. V was trimmed by 6 bases and J by 4 bases, leaving 13 bases between them. Germline V CDR1 and CDR2: SQVTM, ANQGSEA. CDR3 size: 13 residues. As DNA, the CDR3 is TGCAGCGTGGGACAAGCAGAAAATCAGCCCCAGCATTTT. Its translation is CSVGQAENQPQHF.

The rearrangement uses TRBV7-9 and TRBJ2-7; TRBD1 is a possible D gene (7 bases). CDR3 length equals 14 residues. Germline V gene lookup returns CDR1 SEHNR and CDR2 FQNEAQ (reference sequence). Trimming took off 4 bases at V and 3 bases at J, with 13 bases between the two ends. The CDR3 region has the DNA TGTGCCAGCAGCTCCCAGGGGGGCGGCTACGAGCAGTACTTC. It translates to CASSSQGGGYEQYF.

The rearrangement uses TRBV3-1 (or the pseudogene TRBV3-2) and TRBJ2-1, with D perhaps matching TRBD1 (6 bases). The germline V and J ends were trimmed by 2 bases and 7 bases, with 12 bases remaining between them. Germline lookup yields CDR1 LGHDT and CDR2 YNNKEL (reference sequence). The CDR3 sequence is 14 residues long. The CDR3 nucleotides read TGTGCCAGCAGCCAACAGTACAGGGAAAATGAGCAGTTCTTC. Its protein is CASSQQYRENEQFF.

V gene TRBV9 combines with J gene TRBJ1-1, with D unresolved. The CDR3 consists of 14 residues. V dropped 6 bases and J dropped 7 bases, with 19 bases sitting between them. Germline CDR1 SGDLS, CDR2 YYNGEE. The CDR3 bases are TGTGCCAGCACTTCTACAAAAGGGCGGGTTGAAGCTTTCTTT. Its protein is CASTSTKGRVEAFF.